The T cell receptor (beta chain) under discussion was sequenced for a study of post-analysis software for immune sequencing data. Study in general: Progressive-relapsing, secondary progressive and relapsing-remitting multiple sclerosis were among the disease courses included.

Germline loops: CDR1 SGHTA, CDR2 FQGNSA. Trimming removed 5 bases from V and 7 bases from J; junction bases left unmatched: 10. The CDR3 has 15 amino acids. Broader study findings: About 5 TRBV segments occurring more often in patients than controls included TRBV5-6, TRBV5-1 and TRBV20-1.

This clonotype was detected only once. Its antigen is undetermined. The authors incorporated unique molecular identifiers into the TCR beta cDNA libraries. Using its own MiXCR run on the PCR reads, TCRdb lists one record per CDR3 protein. The data show roughly 430,000 distinct CDR3 sequences, 35% to 45% seen once. This clonotype was sampled from a girl under 10 years old with multiple sclerosis. The gene calls are TRBV7-2 and TRBJ1-2; 10 bases match TRBD1. The sample consisted of blood. The CDR3 DNA sequence: TGTGCCAGCAGCGACAGGGGGACAGGGGTTGGTGGCTACACCTTC. It yields the protein CASSDRGTGVGGYTF.